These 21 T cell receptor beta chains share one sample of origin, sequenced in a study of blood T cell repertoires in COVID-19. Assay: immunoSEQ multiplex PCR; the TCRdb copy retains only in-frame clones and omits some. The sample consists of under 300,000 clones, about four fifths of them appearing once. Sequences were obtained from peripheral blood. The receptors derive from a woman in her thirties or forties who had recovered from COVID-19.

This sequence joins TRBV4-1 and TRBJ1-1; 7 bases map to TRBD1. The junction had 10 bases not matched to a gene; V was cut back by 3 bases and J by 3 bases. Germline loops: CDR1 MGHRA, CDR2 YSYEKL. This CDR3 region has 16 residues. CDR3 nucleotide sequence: TGCGCCAGCAGCCATTGGAGGGGGCTTAAAGACACTGAAGCTTTCTTT. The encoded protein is CASSHWRGLKDTEAFF.

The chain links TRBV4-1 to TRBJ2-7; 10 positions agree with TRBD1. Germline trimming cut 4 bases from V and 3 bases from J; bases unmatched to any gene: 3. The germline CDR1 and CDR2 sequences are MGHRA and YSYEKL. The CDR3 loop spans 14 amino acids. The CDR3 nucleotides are TGCGCCAGCAGCCCTGACAGGGGGCTCTACGAGCAGTACTTC. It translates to CASSPDRGLYEQYF.

The CDR3 here is CASSIRDRFFNQPQHF. The CDR3 coding sequence is TGTGCCAGTAGTATCCGGGACAGGTTCTTTAATCAGCCCCAGCATTTT. The chain uses TRBV19 and TRBJ1-5, with 8 bases that match TRBD1. This CDR3 is 16 amino acids long. V shed 3 bases and J 4 bases; nucleotides not matched to a gene: 8. Germline V CDR1 and CDR2: LNHDA, SQIVND (reference sequence).

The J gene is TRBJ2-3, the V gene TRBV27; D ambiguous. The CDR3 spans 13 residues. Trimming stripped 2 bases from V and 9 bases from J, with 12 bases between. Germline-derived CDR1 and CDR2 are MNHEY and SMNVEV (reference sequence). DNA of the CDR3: TGTGCCAGCAGTTTAGGCAGCGAGATAACGCAGTATTTT. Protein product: CASSLGSEITQYF.

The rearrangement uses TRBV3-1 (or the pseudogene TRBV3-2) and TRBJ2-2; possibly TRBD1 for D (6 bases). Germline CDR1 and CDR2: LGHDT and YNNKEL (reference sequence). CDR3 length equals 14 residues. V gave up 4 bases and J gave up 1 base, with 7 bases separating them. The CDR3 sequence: CASSRRGNTGELFF. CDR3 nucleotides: TGTGCCAGCAGCCGCAGGGGGAACACCGGGGAGCTGTTTTTT.

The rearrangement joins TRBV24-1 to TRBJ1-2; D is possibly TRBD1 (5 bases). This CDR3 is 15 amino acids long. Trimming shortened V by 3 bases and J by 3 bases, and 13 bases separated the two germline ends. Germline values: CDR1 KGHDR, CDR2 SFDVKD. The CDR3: CATSDPGGEHYGYTF. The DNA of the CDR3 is TGTGCCACCAGTGATCCGGGAGGGGAGCACTATGGCTACACCTTC.

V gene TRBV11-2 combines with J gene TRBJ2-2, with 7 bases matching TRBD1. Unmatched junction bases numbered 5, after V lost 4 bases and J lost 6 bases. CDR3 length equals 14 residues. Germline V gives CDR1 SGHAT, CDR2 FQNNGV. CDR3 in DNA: TGTGCCAGCAGCTCCGTACAGGGGCCCGGGGAGCTGTTTTTT. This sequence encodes CASSSVQGPGELFF.

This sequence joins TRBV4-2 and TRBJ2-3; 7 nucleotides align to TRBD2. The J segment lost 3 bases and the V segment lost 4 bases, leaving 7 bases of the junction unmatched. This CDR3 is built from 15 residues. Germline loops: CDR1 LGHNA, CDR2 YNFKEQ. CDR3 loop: CASSPAAGETDTQYF. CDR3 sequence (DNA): TGTGCCAGCAGCCCGGCGGCGGGGGAGACAGATACGCAGTATTTT.

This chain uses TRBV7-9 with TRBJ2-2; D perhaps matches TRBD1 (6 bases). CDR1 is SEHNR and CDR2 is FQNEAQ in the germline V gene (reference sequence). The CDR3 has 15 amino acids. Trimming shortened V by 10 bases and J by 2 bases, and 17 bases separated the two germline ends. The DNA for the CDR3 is TGTGCCACCGAAATCCAGGGGTTCAACACCGGGGAGCTGTTTTTT. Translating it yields CATEIQGFNTGELFF.

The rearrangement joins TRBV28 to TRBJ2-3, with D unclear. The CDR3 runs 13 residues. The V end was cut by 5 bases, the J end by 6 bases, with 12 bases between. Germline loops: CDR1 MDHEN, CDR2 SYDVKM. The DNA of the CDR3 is TGTGCCAGCAGTGAACCGAGTAAGGATACGCAGTATTTT. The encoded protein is CASSEPSKDTQYF.

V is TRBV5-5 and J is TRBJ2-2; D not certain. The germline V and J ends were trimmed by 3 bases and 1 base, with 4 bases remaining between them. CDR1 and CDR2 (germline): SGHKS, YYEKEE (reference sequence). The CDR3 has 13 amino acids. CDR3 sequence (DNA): TGTGCCAGCAGCTCGGGGAACACCGGGGAGCTGTTTTTT. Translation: CASSSGNTGELFF. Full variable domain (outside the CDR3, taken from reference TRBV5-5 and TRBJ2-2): DAGVTQSPTHLIKTRGQQVTLRCSPISGHKSVSWYQQVLGQGPQFIFQYYEKEERGRGNFPDRFSARQFPNYSSELNVNALLLGDSALYLCASSSGNTGELFFGEGSRLTVL.

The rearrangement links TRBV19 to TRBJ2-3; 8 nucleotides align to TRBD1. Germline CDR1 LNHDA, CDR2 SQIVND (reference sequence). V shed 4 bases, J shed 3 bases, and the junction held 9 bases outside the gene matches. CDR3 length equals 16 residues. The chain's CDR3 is CASSKGTGLSTDTQYF. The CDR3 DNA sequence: TGTGCCAGTAGTAAGGGGACAGGTTTATCGACAGATACGCAGTATTTT.

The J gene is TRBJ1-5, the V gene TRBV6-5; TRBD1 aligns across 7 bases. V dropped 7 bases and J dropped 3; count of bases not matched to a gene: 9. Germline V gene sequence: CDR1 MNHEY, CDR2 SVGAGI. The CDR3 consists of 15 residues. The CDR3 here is CASTQQQGYNQPQHF. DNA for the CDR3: TGTGCCAGCACCCAACAACAGGGGTACAATCAGCCCCAGCATTTT.

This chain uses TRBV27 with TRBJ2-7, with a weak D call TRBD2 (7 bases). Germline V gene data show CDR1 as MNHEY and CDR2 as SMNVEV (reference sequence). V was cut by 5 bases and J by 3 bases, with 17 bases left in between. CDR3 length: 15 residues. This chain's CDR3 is CASSPYREGLYEQYF. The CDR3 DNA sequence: TGTGCCAGCAGTCCTTACAGGGAGGGACTCTACGAGCAGTACTTC.

The CDR3 nucleotides are TGTGCCAGCAGCCCCAGCTCCTACAATGAGCAGTTCTTC. It translates to CASSPSSYNEQFF. The V gene is TRBV3-1 (or the pseudogene TRBV3-2), the J gene TRBJ2-1; D is undetermined. The CDR3 extends over 13 amino acids. Per the germline V gene, CDR1 is LGHDT and CDR2 is YNNKEL (reference sequence). V dropped 4 bases and J dropped 0 bases, with 4 bases sitting between them.

The CDR3, as DNA: TGTGCCAGCAGCCCCCCAGAGGACAGCTATGGCTACACCTTC. This sequence encodes CASSPPEDSYGYTF. The J gene is TRBJ1-2, the V gene TRBV3-1 (or the pseudogene TRBV3-2); D may be TRBD1 (6 bases). Germline loops: CDR1 LGHDT, CDR2 YNNKEL (reference sequence). The CDR3 length is 14 residues. V lost 4 bases and J 4 bases, leaving 13 bases between the germline ends.

CDR3 nucleotides: TGTGCCAGTAGTGGGAGACTAGCGGGGTTCGAAGATACGCAGTATTTT. It encodes CASSGRLAGFEDTQYF. The chain joins TRBV19 to TRBJ2-3; 11 bases fit TRBD2. Germline CDR1 LNHDA, CDR2 SQIVND (reference sequence). The CDR3 sequence is 16 residues long. V lost 5 bases, J lost 5 bases, and 9 bases stayed unmatched.

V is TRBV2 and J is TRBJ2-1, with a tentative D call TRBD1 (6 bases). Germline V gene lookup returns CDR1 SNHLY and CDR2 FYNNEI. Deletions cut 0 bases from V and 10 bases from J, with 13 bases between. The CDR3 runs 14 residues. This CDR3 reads CASSEATGQSEQFF. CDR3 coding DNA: TGTGCCAGCAGTGAAGCCACGGGACAAAGCGAGCAGTTCTTC. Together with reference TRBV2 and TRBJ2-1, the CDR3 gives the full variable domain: EPEVTQTPSHQVTQMGQEVILRCVPISNHLYFYWYRQILGQKVEFLVSFYNNEISEKSEIFDDQFSVERPDGSNFTLKIRSTKLEDSAMYFCASSEATGQSEQFFGPGTRLTVL.

The CDR3 nucleotides are TGTGCCAGTCCACCGAGCGGGGGGCGTCGCGGCACAGATACGCAGTATTTT. Its protein product is CASPPSGGRRGTDTQYF. This chain connects TRBV28 to TRBJ2-3; 9 positions agree with TRBD2. This CDR3 comprises 17 residues. In germline, CDR1 is MDHEN, CDR2 SYDVKM. Trimming at V came to 9 bases and at J to 1 base, leaving 14 bases not matched to a gene.

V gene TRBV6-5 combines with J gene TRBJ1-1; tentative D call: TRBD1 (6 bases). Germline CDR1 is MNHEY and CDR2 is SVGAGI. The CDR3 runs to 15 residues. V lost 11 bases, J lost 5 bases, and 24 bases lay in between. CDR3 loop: CASTWPGDRETEAFF. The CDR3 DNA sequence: TGTGCCTCCACGTGGCCAGGGGATCGGGAAACTGAAGCTTTCTTT.

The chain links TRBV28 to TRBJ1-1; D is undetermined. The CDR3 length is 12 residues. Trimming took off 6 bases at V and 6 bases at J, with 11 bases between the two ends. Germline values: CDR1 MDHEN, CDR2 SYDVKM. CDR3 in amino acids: CASSLVSAEAFF. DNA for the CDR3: TGTGCCAGCAGCCTCGTGAGTGCTGAAGCTTTCTTT.